The entry below gives a single T cell receptor (beta chain) sequence along with its context. Its target is not known. No culture step preceded sequencing of the ex vivo isolated memory T cells. Losses at the gene ends were 4 bases for V and 10 bases for J; bases not matched to a gene: 19. This CDR3 spans 17 amino acids. The germline V gene encodes CDR1 SGDLS and CDR2 YYNGEE. These data are taken from a study of CD4 T cell repertoires in COVID-19. Study-wide results and caveats: Two or all three memory subsets shared several highly expanded SARS-CoV-2-reactive clonotypes.

Generated by immunoSEQ multiplex PCR, the TCRdb table keeps only in-frame clones and is missing some. The sample lists approximately 79,000 clones, 83% occurring once. This TCR came from a human donor who had COVID-19. The V call is TRBV9, the J call TRBJ2-1; 8 bases match TRBD2. The source was CD4+ T cells from peripheral blood, collected after recovery from COVID-19. CDR3 DNA: TGTGCCAGCAGCCCCCAGGAGGGGAGCGGGGGCGTCCGAGAGCAGTTCTTC. This encodes CASSPQEGSGGVREQFF.